The 11 T cell receptor beta chains given below trace back to one sample, sequenced in a study of response to subunit inactivated influenza vaccine. TCRdb analysed the RT-PCR reads with MiXCR anew, one entry per CDR3 protein. This sample carries 280,000 or so distinct CDR3 sequences, around a fifth of them seen once, and the ten largest clones take more than 8.5%. Sample: PBMCs from blood, taken about 20 months after vaccination. Receptors originate from a man between 50 and 75 years old who received an inactivated influenza vaccine.

In DNA form, the CDR3 reads TGCAGCGTGAGGGTAGCGGGAAGCACAGATACGCAGTATTTT. It translates to CSVRVAGSTDTQYF. The chain combines TRBV29-1 with TRBJ2-3, with 8 positions matching TRBD2. This CDR3 spans 14 amino acids. The V gene end was trimmed by 6 bases and the J gene end by 0 bases; junction bases not matched to a gene: 5. Per the germline V gene, CDR1 is SQVTM and CDR2 is ANQGSEA.

This chain connects TRBV11-2 to TRBJ2-5, with 10 nucleotides matching TRBD2. CDR1 SGHAT and CDR2 FQNNGV come from the germline V gene. Trimming took 0 bases from V and 5 from J; bases not matched to a gene: 6. The CDR3 extends over 16 amino acids. CDR3: CASSLDQAGGTETQYF. The DNA for the CDR3 is TGTGCCAGCAGCTTAGATCAAGCGGGGGGGACGGAGACCCAGTACTTC.

This clonotype was picked up a small number of times. The chain employs TRBV5-1 and TRBJ1-1; the D is unclear. Germline V gene data show CDR1 as SGHRS and CDR2 as YFSETQ. The CDR3 has 14 residues. Trimming stripped 2 bases from V and 1 base from J, with 9 bases between. Here the CDR3 DNA reads TGCGCCAGCAGCTTCGGACTGGAGAACACTGAAGCTTTCTTT. Amino acid sequence: CASSFGLENTEAFF.

The J gene is TRBJ2-1, the V gene TRBV29-1, with D perhaps being TRBD1 or TRBD2 (5 bases each). V shed 6 bases and J shed 2 bases, with 11 bases lying between them. Germline V gives CDR1 SQVTM, CDR2 ANQGSEA. The CDR3 is made up of 13 amino acids. The CDR3 sequence is CSVRDATYNEQFF. The DNA for the CDR3 is TGCAGCGTCCGGGACGCCACCTACAATGAGCAGTTCTTC.

This clonotype was observed a handful of times. The genes are TRBV20-1 and TRBJ1-3, with D possibly being TRBD1 (5 bases). Trimming shortened V by 2 bases and J by 4 bases, and 12 bases separated the two germline ends. The germline CDR1 and CDR2 sequences are DFQATT and SNEGSKA (reference sequence). CDR3 length: 14 amino acids. The CDR3 DNA reads as TGCAGTGCTAGACAGGGATCGGGCGGAAACACCATATATTTT. It is translated as CSARQGSGGNTIYF.

This clonotype was seen at least ten times. The chain carries TRBV29-1 and TRBJ1-1; D ambiguous. The germline V and J ends were trimmed by 8 bases and 1 base, with 8 bases remaining between them. This CDR3 is built from 11 residues. Germline CDR1 and CDR2: SQVTM and ANQGSEA. The CDR3 sequence is CSSKENTEAFF. The CDR3 coding sequence is TGCAGCTCGAAAGAGAACACTGAAGCTTTCTTT.

This clonotype has more than one count but fewer than ten. This chain joins TRBV19 and TRBJ1-1; D remains ambiguous. Trimming cost V 5 bases and J 8 bases, with 33 bases left between them. The CDR3 contains 19 residues. CDR1 and CDR2 (germline): LNHDA, SQIVND (reference sequence). This CDR3 reads CASSFHRLLRGENTVEAFF. In nucleotides, the CDR3 is TGTGCCAGTAGTTTCCACCGGCTGCTCAGAGGAGAGAACACTGTGGAAGCTTTCTTT. The entire variable domain, with the rest obtained from reference TRBV19 and TRBJ1-1, is as follows: DGGITQSPKYLFRKEGQNVTLSCEQNLNHDAMYWYRQDPGQGLRLIYYSQIVNDFQKGDIAEGYSVSREKKESFPLTVTSAQKNPTAFYLCASSFHRLLRGENTVEAFFGQGTRLTVV.

J is TRBJ2-1 and V is TRBV3-1, with 10 bases fitting TRBD2. The CDR3 is 15 amino acids. V dropped 6 bases and J dropped 8; count of bases not matched to a gene: 10. CDR1 and CDR2 (germline): LGHDT, YNNKEL (reference sequence). The CDR3 bases are TGTGCCAGCAGTCCGAGCGGGAGGGCCCTCTATGAGCAGTTCTTC. It codes for CASSPSGRALYEQFF.

The gene calls are TRBV5-6 and TRBJ1-2; D perhaps matches TRBD1 (6 bases). This CDR3 comprises 13 residues. The germline V gene has CDR1 SGHDT and CDR2 YYEEEE. V shed 5 bases and J shed 9 bases, with 17 bases lying between them. For the CDR3, the DNA is TGTGCCAGCAGTTTTCAGGGGTTATATTGCTACACCTTC. Translated, it gives CASSFQGLYCYTF.

This clonotype was seen more than once but under ten times. The gene calls are TRBV5-1 and TRBJ2-7, with TRBD1 identical over 7 bases. Germline V gene data show CDR1 as SGHRS and CDR2 as YFSETQ. The trim removed 4 bases at V and 6 bases at J, leaving 16 bases unmatched. The CDR3 is made up of 16 amino acids. The CDR3 nucleotides read TGCGCCAGCAGCCCAGGAAGTGGGACAGCCTTTGGCGAGCAGTACTTC. Translated: CASSPGSGTAFGEQYF.

This clonotype showed up just a few times. The genes are TRBV12-3 or TRBV12-4 and TRBJ1-2; 8 nucleotides agree with TRBD1. The V and J ends lost 5 bases and 4 bases, in that order; junction bases with no gene match: 6. This CDR3 comprises 14 residues. In nucleotides, the CDR3 is TGTGCCAGCAGTGAACGTGGACAGGGCTATGGCTACACCTTC. As protein: CASSERGQGYGYTF.